The clone carrying this T cell receptor beta chain was detected ten times or more. Its antigen is unknown. TCRdb analysed the RT-PCR reads with MiXCR anew, one entry per CDR3 protein. The table has hundreds of thousands of distinct CDR3 sequences, roughly 10% seen once. The data stem from a study of response to subunit inactivated influenza vaccine. Study-wide results and limits: T cells newly recruited by each seasonal influenza vaccination are few, the authors suggested.

Germline trimming cut 0 bases from V and 6 bases from J; bases unmatched to any gene: 5. The length of the CDR3 is 15 residues. CDR1 and CDR2 from the germline V gene are LGHNA and YSLEER. The sample also formed part of further work on T cells expressing NK-cell markers. As reported in that work: It was by 5'RACE template switching with UMIs that TCR beta cDNA was made. Seven donors tested HCMV-seropositive and one tested seronegative among the eight sequenced. The share of CD8+ T cells held by dominant NKG2C+ clonotypes was about 1.0-7.5% in about six donors. One observes that, in a few donors, these clonotypes were also the leading ones within the CD3+CD56-NKG2C+ fraction.

Sample: PBMCs from blood, taken on the day of vaccination. The V gene is TRBV4-3, the J gene TRBJ2-4; 7 bases align to TRBD2. The sequence derives from a man in his forties or fifties who received an inactivated influenza vaccine. CDR3 sequence reads: CASSQDGGGLNIQYF. For the CDR3, the DNA is TGCGCCAGCAGCCAAGATGGGGGGGGGTTAAACATTCAGTACTTC.